The 6 T cell receptor beta chains reported below all come from one sample, sequenced in a study of blood T cell repertoires in COVID-19. TCRdb keeps only in-frame clones here, not all; method: immunoSEQ multiplex PCR. The profile covers a few hundred thousand clones, with 80% to 90% appearing a single time and roughly 0.99% taken by the ten largest. The specimen was PBMCs or T cells enriched from blood (not recorded which). These receptors all stem from a young man who had recovered from COVID-19.

The rearrangement links TRBV27 to TRBJ2-1; D is possibly TRBD2 (6 bases). Germline CDR1 and CDR2: MNHEY and SMNVEV (reference sequence). The CDR3 is 15 residues long. V lost 6 bases and J 2 bases, leaving 14 bases between the germline ends. CDR3 sequence (DNA): TGTGCCAGCAGGCAGGGACTCACTCCCTACAATGAGCAGTTCTTC. Amino acid sequence: CASRQGLTPYNEQFF.

The V call is TRBV28, the J call TRBJ2-7; TRBD1 aligns across 7 bases. Germline CDR1 MDHEN, CDR2 SYDVKM. CDR3 size: 16 residues. V dropped 4 bases and J dropped 0; count of bases not matched to a gene: 9. The DNA of the CDR3 is TGTGCCAGCAGTTCCCCCAGCAGGGGGAGCTCCTACGAGCAGTACTTC. Protein sequence: CASSSPSRGSSYEQYF.

The V and J genes are TRBV5-4 and TRBJ2-1, with 7 bases aligning to TRBD2. Germline CDR1 is SGHNT and CDR2 is YYREEE (reference sequence). V was clipped by 7 bases and J by 7 bases; unmatched bases: 8. CDR3 length: 13 residues. The CDR3 region has the DNA TGTGCCAGCGCCCCGGGACTACAAAATGAGCAGTTCTTC. Its translation: CASAPGLQNEQFF.

The chain uses TRBV3-1 (or the pseudogene TRBV3-2) and TRBJ2-7, with a possible D match to TRBD2 (6 bases). CDR1 and CDR2 from the germline V gene are LGHDT and YNNKEL (reference sequence). The CDR3 extends over 13 amino acids. The V end was cut by 4 bases, the J end by 3 bases, with 10 bases between. The CDR3 DNA reads TGTGCCAGCAGCCCGGGACTTCACTACGAGCAGTACTTC. Translation gives CASSPGLHYEQYF.

The chain employs TRBV5-5 and TRBJ2-5; 8 positions agree with TRBD2. CDR3 length: 15 amino acids. After removal of 3 bases from V and 3 bases from J, the junction contained 7 bases not matched to a gene. Looked up from germline, CDR1 is SGHKS and CDR2 is YYEKEE (reference sequence). The CDR3 protein is CASSYQTGREETQYF. The CDR3 DNA reads as TGTGCCAGCAGCTATCAAACCGGGAGGGAAGAGACCCAGTACTTC.

The chain has TRBV6-5 and TRBJ1-6, with 7 nucleotides matching TRBD1. The CDR3 length is 15 residues. CDR1 is MNHEY and CDR2 is SVGAGI in the germline V gene. Trimming at V came to 6 bases and at J to 10 bases, leaving 12 bases not matched to a gene. The DNA for the CDR3 is TGTGCCAGCAGATACGGGACAGTCCTAAACTCACCCCTCCACTTT. This encodes CASRYGTVLNSPLHF.